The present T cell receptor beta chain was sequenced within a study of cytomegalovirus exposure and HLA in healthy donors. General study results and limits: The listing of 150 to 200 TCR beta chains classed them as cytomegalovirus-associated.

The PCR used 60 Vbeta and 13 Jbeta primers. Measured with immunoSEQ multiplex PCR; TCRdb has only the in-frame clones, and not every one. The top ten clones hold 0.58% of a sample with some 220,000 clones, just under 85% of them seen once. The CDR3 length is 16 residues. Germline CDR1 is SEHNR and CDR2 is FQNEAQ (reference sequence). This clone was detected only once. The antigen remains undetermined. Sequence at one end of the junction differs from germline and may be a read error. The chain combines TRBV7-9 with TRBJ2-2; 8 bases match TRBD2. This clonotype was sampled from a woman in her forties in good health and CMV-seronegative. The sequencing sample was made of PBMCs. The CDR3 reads CSSSSLAGKSTGELFF. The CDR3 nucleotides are TGTTCCAGCAGCTCCTTAGCGGGGAAATCCACCGGGGAGCTGTTTTTT.